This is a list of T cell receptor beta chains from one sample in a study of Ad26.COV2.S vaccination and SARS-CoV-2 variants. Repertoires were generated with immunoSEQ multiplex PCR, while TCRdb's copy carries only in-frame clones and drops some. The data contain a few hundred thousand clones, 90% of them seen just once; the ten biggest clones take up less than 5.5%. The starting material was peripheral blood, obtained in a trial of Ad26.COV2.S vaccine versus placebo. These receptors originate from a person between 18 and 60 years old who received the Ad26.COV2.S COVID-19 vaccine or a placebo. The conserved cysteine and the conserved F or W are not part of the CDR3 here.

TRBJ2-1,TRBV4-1,ASSESGVSINEQF
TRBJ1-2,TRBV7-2,ASSPPTGSNYGYT
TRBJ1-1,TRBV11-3,ASSFTIRTEAF
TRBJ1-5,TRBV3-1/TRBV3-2,ASSHRMREPQH
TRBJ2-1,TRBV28,ASRGRWAYNEQF
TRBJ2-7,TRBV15,ATSRAGGPDWEQY
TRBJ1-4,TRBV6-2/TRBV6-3,ASSYLVGQRSEKLF
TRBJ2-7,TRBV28,ASSLDGGSISEQY
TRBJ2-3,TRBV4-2,ASSLLAGESTDTQY
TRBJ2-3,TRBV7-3,ASSSIAGGSDTQY
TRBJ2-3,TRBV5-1,ASTPGDRDTQY
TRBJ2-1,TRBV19,ASSTRTSGDNEQF
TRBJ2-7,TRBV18,ASSTTWRGAGSSYEQY
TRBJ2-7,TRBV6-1,ASSETLSYEQY
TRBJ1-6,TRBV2,ASRGGAANSPLH
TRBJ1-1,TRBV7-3,ASSSPGLDNTEAF
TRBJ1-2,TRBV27,ASSPLAGANYGYT
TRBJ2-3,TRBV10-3,AINGLSTDTQY
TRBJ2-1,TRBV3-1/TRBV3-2,ASSQGDGRLF
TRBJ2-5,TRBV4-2,ASSQEETQY
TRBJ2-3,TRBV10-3,AISPAGERTDTQY
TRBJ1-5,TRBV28,ASSFLQGRDQPQH
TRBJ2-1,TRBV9,ASSFRQGNEQF
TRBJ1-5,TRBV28,ASSLGTGEYSNQPQH
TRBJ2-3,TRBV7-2,ASSFDPRDTQY
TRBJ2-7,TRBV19,ASSATTPGQLD
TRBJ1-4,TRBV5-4,ASSTSPGRFVRNEKLF
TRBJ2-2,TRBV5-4,ASSVMGQGDTGELF
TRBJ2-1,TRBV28,ASKVWAGGGEQF